This T cell receptor beta chain is drawn from a study of cytomegalovirus exposure and HLA in healthy donors (dated by TCRdb to the late 2010s). Context from the whole study: In an earlier analysis of some 610 of the donors, approximately 260 Gb of sequence data and 90 million to 120 million unique TCR beta sequences from about 190 million T cells were reported. Approximately 300 gigabases of sequencing data and around 87 million unique TCR sequences were included in an early release covering 550 to 800 HLA-typed donors. Of the roughly 400 genotyped donors, roughly 80% were placed in the genetic ancestry cluster associated with self-reported Caucasian donors. The study aimed to test whether cataloging public T cell receptors could reveal signatures of past pathogen exposure. The study used immunosequencing to profile the T cell repertoires of approximately 630 subjects and linked those repertoires to cytomegalovirus serostatus. In addition to the first cohort of roughly 670 subjects, a separate validation cohort of under 150 different subjects was used. The study combined high-throughput TCR immunosequencing, statistical association of individual TCRs with disease status, and machine learning to predict cytomegalovirus infection status. A later analysis re-analyzed previously published TCR beta repertoires from about 730 donors and added high-resolution HLA genotyping to study TCR occurrence patterns. In the later analysis, no new phenotypic data were used to find candidate immune exposures; instead, reliance was placed on TCR beta sequences and their occurrence across donors. An earlier analysis of several hundred of the donors applied high-throughput TCR beta sequencing to assess whether each TCR beta V gene segment acted as functional or pseudogenic. Donor age, sex, ethnicity and CMV serostatus were compiled together with the repertoire data. In a later genetic analysis, genome-wide SNP genotypes for about 65% of the roughly 670 donors were used, and that subset was treated as a discovery cohort. Every repertoire in the discovery cohort had been generated on one and the same sequencing platform. HLA typing included class I and class II loci at four-digit resolution. Typing coverage differed by locus: A, B, C, DRB1 and DQB1 were typed in roughly 629-630 donors, DQA1 in approximately 520, DPA1 in nearly 610, and DPB1 in 400 to 490. Because of strong linkage in the cohort, roughly five DR-DQ haplotypes were treated as single units for association and clustering. Among a few hundred genotyped donors of the cohort, an average of about 240,000 unique TCR beta nucleotide sequences were sequenced per donor, around 20% of them non-productive.

Trimming costs V 6 bases and J 0 bases, and their ends lie 9 bases apart. Including the terminal cysteine and phenylalanine, the CDR3 comprises 14 residues. Solely the CDR3 DNA is kept, with 42 bases framed from the first base. For CDR1 and CDR2, the germline V gene lists MDHEN and SYDVKM. The receptor library was made with the immunoSEQ multiplex PCR assay. A mixture of 60 forward primers for TCR Vbeta segments and 13 reverse primers for TCR Jbeta segments was used in the multiplex PCR. A multiplex PCR assay on genomic DNA amplified the CDR3 region of rearranged TCR beta genes. The Illumina HiSeq System was used to sequence the amplified TCR beta libraries as 87-base-pair reads. The authors' pipeline ran thus. In a later analysis, 77 million or so unique TCR beta chains were counted across the approximately 640 repertoires, and about 9.9 million of these chains were shared by at least two donors. Raw reads were error-corrected and collapsed into unique sequences with a nearest-neighbor algorithm that merged closely related sequences to remove PCR and sequencing errors. To assign V, D and J gene segments, CDR3 sequences were aligned to IMGT reference sequences. For a sequence to be retained, at least a six-nucleotide match to both a V gene segment and a J gene segment was required. A rearrangement was called productive if the CDR3 had no stop codons and remained in frame with V and J, and every other rearrangement was called non-productive. CDR3 was defined according to IMGT convention as the region running from the second conserved V-encoded cysteine to the conserved J-encoded phenylalanine. Sequences without an unambiguous match to a single V gene segment were excluded from the earlier analysis of several hundred of the donors. In an earlier analysis of approximately 590 of the donors, a V segment was called functional when productive rearrangements were above 56.7%, and segregating when the standard deviation between donors exceeded 5%. A statistical classification framework was built for diagnosing cytomegalovirus status from the catalog of TCR beta chain sequences. In a later analysis, V and J genes were assigned by comparing TCR nucleotide sequences against IMGT/GENE-DB human TR gene sequences. The TCRdist pipeline was used in a later analysis to assign CDR3 sequences and most-parsimonious VDJ recombination scenarios. In a later analysis, each TCR beta chain was defined by its CDR3 amino acid sequence together with its V-gene family, and reads lacking a unique V-gene family were excluded. In a later analysis, approximately 640 highly shared, low-generation-probability nucleotide sequences were removed to address suspected cross-contamination and a sequencing artifact. For each public chain, a later analysis derived a clonal expansion index from normalized ranks of inferred template counts within each repertoire. In a later analysis, generation probabilities were computed with a VDJ recombination model fitted to out-of-frame rearrangements, and the resulting probabilities were checked against IGoR. In a later analysis, hypergeometric tests were used to score TCR-TCR, TCR-HLA and TCR-CMV co-occurrence, with a repertoire-size bias correction applied to TCR pairs. False discovery rates were estimated in a later analysis by permuting HLA or CMV assignments 20 times. In a later analysis, co-occurring TCRs were grouped using DBSCAN, with TCRdist sequence similarity added in when clustering inside HLA-allele-positive subsets. Repertoires with fewer than 30,000 or more than 120,000 public chains, plus five repertoires with anomalous nucleotide sharing, were excluded from co-occurrence clustering. Imported from immuneACCESS, the table was reduced by TCRdb to in-frame sequences with V and J called. These copies leave out some clones; in studies compared against another copy, an unresolved V gene accounts for under half, and the cause of the remainder is not known. The DNA gave D and trimming, while V, J and clone size come from that table. This sample lists around 270,000 clones; 75% to 90% were detected once. The ten top clones hold roughly 0.3% of the sample.

About this clone itself: This clone's antigen is unknown. Base qualities were left out, and no much larger clone turns up one base away.

In total, 666 healthy bone marrow donors made up the cohort. At the time of sampling, every cohort member was nominally healthy, though immune exposures that went unrecorded were likely present. The donor was CMV seronegative and was included in the group of around 320 seronegative cohort members. Every donor gave a peripheral blood sample, and the peripheral blood mononuclear cells from that sample were used for TCR beta sequencing. The Qiagen DNeasy Blood Extraction Kit was used to extract genomic DNA from the blood cell samples. Study-wide conclusions, independent of this receptor: The sequencing pipeline was judged likely to have produced a cluster of highly shared sequence variants as a technical artifact. In both the original and validation cohorts, the classifier was reported to diagnose cytomegalovirus status with high specificity and sensitivity. An earlier analysis of approximately 600 of the donors showed that most TCR beta V segments appeared in productive rearrangements either about 90% or about 30% of the time, which broadly matched IMGT annotations. In this cohort, only TCR beta chains were sequenced, and detectable features were limited by the absence of alpha or paired-chain data. In a later analysis, more than 15,000 TCR beta sequences were associated with specific HLA alleles at a false discovery rate of 0.05. In a later analysis, TCR association rates were found to vary across HLA loci, with the most associated TCRs seen for DRB1 alleles and the fewest for HLA-C alleles. In vitro tests confirmed that a few of the cytomegalovirus-associated TCR beta chains recognize cytomegalovirus antigens. Sequencing depth was assumed to be roughly uniform across donors in the presence/absence analyses, though that assumption may not hold. When HLA alleles, especially DR and DQ, strongly co-occurred, attributing TCR associations to individual alleles was difficult. Because the 87-base-pair reads could not distinguish some IMGT-functional V segments, including TRBV6-2 and TRBV6-3, those segments were excluded. A further reported finding was that TCR beta sequences accurately predicted the HLA-A and HLA-B alleles for most subjects in the first cohort. According to a later analysis, most CMV-associated TCR beta chains appeared to be HLA-restricted, and the HLA associations seemed to be driven largely by CMV exposure. Because counts were too low, seventeen rarely observed V segments, including chromosome 9 orphons, were left out of the earlier analysis of 500 to 750 of the donors. Immune exposure information for the cohort was limited to CMV serostatus. The study gave a list of over 150 TCR beta chains associated with cytomegalovirus. Linkage disequilibrium might explain the correlated functional status among segregating V segments, but an unknown experimental factor could not be excluded. In a later genetic analysis, fewer N-insertions in productive TCRs were reported among donors in an Asian-associated ancestry cluster than the roughly 700-donor mean. Because HLA typing was unavailable for some donors at each locus, only the typed subset was used in association tests. V-gene and J-gene trimming of TCR beta chains was associated with a missense DCLRE1C variant in a later genetic analysis, and the association was replicated in an independent cohort. The authors suggested that the approach could potentially be extended to other disease states and immunological phenotypes. Most TCR sequences were observed very rarely across donors, whereas some public TCRs were present in many individuals. A later analysis reported that several top co-occurrence clusters appeared linked to parvovirus B19, influenza, CMV and Epstein-Barr virus. A later analysis found that HLA-associated TCR beta chains were more clonally expanded and had lower generation probabilities than equally common non-associated chains.

The sequence joins TRBV28 to TRBJ1-5, and TRBD1 may be the D gene, going by 5 matching bases. The sample was PBMCs. The TCR sequence derives from a girl aged 2-10 years in good health and CMV-seronegative. CDR3 reads: CASRGHLSNQPQHF. The DNA sequence is as follows: TGTGCCAGCAGAGGACACCTTAGCAATCAGCCCCAGCATTTT.